Included here is one T cell receptor (beta chain) sequence, with context. Its antigen is as yet unknown. cDNA libraries for TCR beta contained unique molecular identifiers. TCRdb re-analysed the PCR reads in MiXCR, keeping a single row per CDR3 protein. The sample lists about 540,000 distinct CDR3 sequences; around 36% were seen once. The CDR3 totals 13 residues. CDR1 DFQATT and CDR2 SNEGSKA come from the germline V gene (reference sequence). V was pared by 6 bases and J by 2 bases, with 6 bases of the junction left unmatched. This sample was taken from a study of post-analysis software for immune sequencing data. Study observations and caveats: When patients were compared with controls, five TRBV segments were more frequent, TRBV5-6, TRBV5-1 and TRBV20-1 among them.

This chain joins TRBV20-1 and TRBJ2-5; 7 nucleotides agree with TRBD1. The TCR originated in a girl aged 2 to 17 with multiple sclerosis. The specimen sequenced was blood. The CDR3 protein is CSAPIQGQETQYF. The DNA for the CDR3 is TGCAGTGCACCCATACAGGGGCAAGAGACCCAGTACTTC.